This is a list of T cell receptor beta chains from one sample in a study of T-cell memory formation after mild COVID-19. TCRdb processed the 5' RACE reads anew with MiXCR; each CDR3 protein has one entry. The repertoire holds 200,000 or so distinct CDR3 sequences, with 16% as singletons. The sequenced sample consisted of PBMCs or a T cell subset sorted from them (not recorded which). All receptors come from an adult woman who had mild COVID-19 (a few samples of this study predate the infection). Cell type and time point are not known. Both conserved end residues are part of each CDR3. The D gene is left open where the match is weak. Size tells how often a clone was seen (once, few, many) or the class of an expanded clone, and some rows leave it out.

size	V	D	J	DNA	CDR3
.	TRBV27	TRBD1	TRBJ1-5	TGTGCCAGCAGTTCTTTGAGACAGGGCGGGCCCCAGCATTTT	CASSSLRQGGPQHF
few	TRBV6-6	.	TRBJ2-3	TGTGCCAGCAGTTACTCGAAAGGCAGCATCAGCACAGATACGCAGTATTTT	CASSYSKGSISTDTQYF
.	TRBV5-5	TRBD1	TRBJ2-2	TGTGCCAGCAGGCCCGGGACAGCGAACACCGGGGAGCTGTTTTTT	CASRPGTANTGELFF
.	TRBV18	.	TRBJ2-7	TGTGCCAGCTCACCACCGAGCAGGGCCGAGCAGTACTTC	CASSPPSRAEQYF
.	TRBV20-1	TRBD2	TRBJ2-5	TGCAGTGCTAGAGATCTGGGGACTAGCGGTGAGACCCAGTACTTC	CSARDLGTSGETQYF
few	TRBV5-1	TRBD1	TRBJ2-1	TGCGCCAGCAGCTGGGACAGGGCGGCGGGTGAGCAGTTCTTC	CASSWDRAAGEQFF
few	TRBV9	.	TRBJ2-2	TGTGCCAGCAGCCAACACACCGGGGAGCTGTTTTTT	CASSQHTGELFF
.	TRBV9	TRBD1	TRBJ2-7	TGTGCCAGCAGCGTAGGACAGGGGGCGTACCACGAGCAGTACTTC	CASSVGQGAYHEQYF
few	TRBV20-1	TRBD2	TRBJ2-5	TGCAGTGCTACTGGACTAGCGGGGAGCAAAGAGACCCAGTACTTC	CSATGLAGSKETQYF
.	TRBV7-6	TRBD1	TRBJ2-1	TGTGCCAGCAGCCGGACAGGGGAGGGCAATGAGCAGTTCTTC	CASSRTGEGNEQFF
many	TRBV4-1	TRBD1	TRBJ2-1	TGCGCCAGCAGCCCGATACCCCTTCATTACAGGGGTGGACCTCGCTTACAGCAGTTCTTC	CASSPIPLHYRGGPRLQQFF
.	TRBV20-1	.	TRBJ1-4	TGCAGTGCCACTAGGGGGACATTCCTCGATGAAAAACTGTTTTTT	CSATRGTFLDEKLFF
.	TRBV5-1	.	TRBJ1-1	TGCGCCAGCAGCCGCGGGGGGGAGAATGAAGCTTTCTTT	CASSRGGENEAFF
few	TRBV2	.	TRBJ1-2	TGTGCCAGCAGCCCTACACAAAACTATGGCTACACCTTC	CASSPTQNYGYTF
.	TRBV20-1	.	TRBJ1-1	TGCAGTGCTAGAGATTGGGGGACGGGAACACTCGAAGCTTTCTTT	CSARDWGTGTLEAFF
few	TRBV19	TRBD2	TRBJ2-1	TGTGCCAGTAGTCCACTAGCGGGGGGCCACGGTGAGCAGTTCTTC	CASSPLAGGHGEQFF
few	TRBV7-9	.	TRBJ2-7	TGTGCCAGCAGCTTCGCTGAGACAAAAGGGAGCGAGCAGTACTTC	CASSFAETKGSEQYF
few	TRBV10-2	TRBD2	TRBJ2-3	TGCGCCAGCAGTGATCCTAGCGGTTCCAGCACAGATACGCAGTATTTT	CASSDPSGSSTDTQYF
.	TRBV15	TRBD1	TRBJ2-1	TGTGCCACCAGCACCCCCGCACAGGGGTGGGAATACAATGAGCAGTTCTTC	CATSTPAQGWEYNEQFF
.	TRBV7-2	.	TRBJ2-5	TGTGCCAGCAGCTTGAGGCAGGACCAAGAGACCCAGTACTTC	CASSLRQDQETQYF
.	TRBV2	TRBD2	TRBJ2-3	TGTGCCACCAGACTAGCGGCAAACACAGATACGCAGTATTTT	CATRLAANTDTQYF
.	TRBV6-5	.	TRBJ2-6	TGTGCCAGCAGGTGGGAAAGTGCTACCTCTGGGGCCAACGTCCTGACTTTC	CASRWESATSGANVLTF
many	TRBV20-1	TRBD1	TRBJ2-7	TGCAGTGCTAGAGAGGGGACAGCCGACTACGAGCAGTACTTC	CSAREGTADYEQYF
few	TRBV4-1	TRBD2	TRBJ2-1	TGCGCCAGCAGCCGGGGACTAGCGGCCTCCTACAATGAGCAGTTCTTC	CASSRGLAASYNEQFF
few	TRBV5-1	.	TRBJ2-6	TGCGCCAGCAGCTTGGCAAGCTCGAGCTCTGGGGCCAACGTCCTGACTTTC	CASSLASSSSGANVLTF
few	TRBV6-2/TRBV6-3	.	TRBJ2-1	TGTGCCAGCAGTTACGAGGGGGTTAGGAATGAGCAGTTCTTC	CASSYEGVRNEQFF
.	TRBV12-3/TRBV12-4	.	TRBJ1-6	TGTGCCAGCAGCCTTCGGACAGTAGGGTCACCCCTCCACTTT	CASSLRTVGSPLHF
few	TRBV6-1	TRBD1	TRBJ1-6	TGTGCCAGCATTCCTCTACAGGGGGATCATTCACCCCTCCACTTT	CASIPLQGDHSPLHF
.	TRBV19	.	TRBJ1-5	TGTGCCAGTAGTATCAGTTCAGGGCGCAATCAGCCCCAGCATTTT	CASSISSGRNQPQHF
.	TRBV7-3	.	TRBJ2-5	TGTGCCAGCAGCCTCGGACAGACCGAGACCCAGTACTTC	CASSLGQTETQYF
few	TRBV20-1	.	TRBJ1-1	TGCAGTGCCATTGGGCCGAACACTGAAGCTTTCTTT	CSAIGPNTEAFF
few	TRBV3-1	TRBD1	TRBJ2-3	TGTGCCAGCAGCCCGGCTCGGACAGGGGGCACAGATACGCAGTATTTT	CASSPARTGGTDTQYF
.	TRBV20-1	.	TRBJ1-1	TGCAGTGCTAGAGACCACCGGCGACAGGAGAATGTGGCTGAAGCTTTCTTT	CSARDHRRQENVAEAFF
few	TRBV5-1	.	TRBJ1-4	TGCGCCAGCAGCTTGGGGGGTTATAATGAAAAACTGTTTTTT	CASSLGGYNEKLFF
few	TRBV6-2/TRBV6-3	.	TRBJ2-2	TGTGCCAGCAGTTACGTACCGGCGAACACCGGGGAGCTGTTTTTT	CASSYVPANTGELFF
few	TRBV29-1	TRBD2	TRBJ2-4	TGCAGCGTTGATCAAGTGGTAGCGGGAGGGAAAAACATTCAGTACTTC	CSVDQVVAGGKNIQYF
.	TRBV20-1	TRBD2	TRBJ2-1	TGCAGTGCTGCCGCAGCGGGGGGTCATGAGCAGTTCTTC	CSAAAAGGHEQFF
few	TRBV7-9	TRBD2	TRBJ2-1	TGTGCCAGCAGCTTCGATACTAGCGGGGACGGTGATGAGCAGTTCTTC	CASSFDTSGDGDEQFF
.	TRBV14	.	TRBJ2-1	TGTGCCAGCAGCCCCCTGGGGGCGGGGGAGCAGTTCTTC	CASSPLGAGEQFF
.	TRBV7-9	.	TRBJ1-1	TGTGCCAGCAGCATACCGTTGAGCACGGGAGCTTTCTTT	CASSIPLSTGAFF
few	TRBV5-5	TRBD1	TRBJ2-1	TGTGCCAGCAGCTTTGGGACAGCCTCCTACAATGAGCAGTTCTTC	CASSFGTASYNEQFF
.	TRBV18	TRBD1	TRBJ2-6	TGTGCCAGCTCACCATCCGGGACAGGGAGCTCTGGGGCCAACGTCCTGACTTTC	CASSPSGTGSSGANVLTF